The clone carrying this TCR beta chain was seen only a few times. This sample is drawn from a study of T-cell memory formation after mild COVID-19. Study information: Clusters were largely donor specific.

Trimming removed 5 bases from V and 4 bases from J; junction bases left unmatched: 10. The germline V gene encodes CDR1 MNHNY and CDR2 SVGAGI (reference sequence). The CDR3 covers 15 residues. 5'RACE with constant-segment primers built TCRalpha and TCRbeta cDNA libraries with UMIs. In TCRdb, the 5' RACE reads were re-called with MiXCR into one record per CDR3 protein. The repertoire holds approximately 350,000 distinct CDR3 sequences, with approximately 15% as singletons. This clonotype originated in a man in his late teens or twenties who had mild COVID-19 (a few samples of this study predate the infection). Cell type and time point are not known. The sample consisted of PBMCs or a T cell subset sorted from them (not recorded which). The gene calls are TRBV6-6 and TRBJ1-2; 7 bases line up with TRBD1. The CDR3 DNA reads TGTGCCAGCAGTCTTATCGTCCGGGACAGCTATGGCTACACCTTC. Amino acids: CASSLIVRDSYGYTF.